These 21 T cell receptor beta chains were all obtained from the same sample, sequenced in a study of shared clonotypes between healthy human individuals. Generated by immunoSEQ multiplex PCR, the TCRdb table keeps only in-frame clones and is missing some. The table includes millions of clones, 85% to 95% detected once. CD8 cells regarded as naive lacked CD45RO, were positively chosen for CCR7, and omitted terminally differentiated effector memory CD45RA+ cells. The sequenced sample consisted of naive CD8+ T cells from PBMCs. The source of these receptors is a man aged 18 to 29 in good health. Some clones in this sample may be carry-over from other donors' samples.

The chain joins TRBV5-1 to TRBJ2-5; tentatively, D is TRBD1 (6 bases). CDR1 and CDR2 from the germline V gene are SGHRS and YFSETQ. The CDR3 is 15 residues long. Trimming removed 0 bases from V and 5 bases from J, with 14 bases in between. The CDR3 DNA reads TGCGCCAGCAGCTTGGATTTCGGACAGAGTGAGACCCAGTACTTC. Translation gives CASSLDFGQSETQYF.

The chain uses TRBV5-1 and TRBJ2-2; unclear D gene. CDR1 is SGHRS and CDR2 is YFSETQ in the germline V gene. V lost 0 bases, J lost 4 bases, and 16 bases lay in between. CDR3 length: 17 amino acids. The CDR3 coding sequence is TGCGCCAGCAGCTTGGAAGTGGGATCGCCTCGCACCGGGGAGCTGTTTTTT. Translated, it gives CASSLEVGSPRTGELFF.

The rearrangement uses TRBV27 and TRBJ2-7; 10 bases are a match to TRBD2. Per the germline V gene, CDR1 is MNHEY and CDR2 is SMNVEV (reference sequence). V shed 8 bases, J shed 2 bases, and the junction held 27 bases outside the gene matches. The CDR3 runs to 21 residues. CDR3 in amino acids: CASGEGAREREGLWPTYEQYF. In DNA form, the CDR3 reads TGTGCCAGCGGGGAGGGGGCGAGGGAGCGGGAGGGCCTCTGGCCTACCTACGAGCAGTACTTC.

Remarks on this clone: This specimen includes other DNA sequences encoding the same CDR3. Here the CDR3 DNA reads TGCGCCAGCAGCCCTGGTTACGAGCAGTACTTC. Translating gives CASSPGYEQYF. This chain connects TRBV5-1 to TRBJ2-7; D uncertain. The CDR3 length is 11 residues. V was shortened by 4 bases and J by 4 bases, with 6 bases between the two germline ends. Germline lookup yields CDR1 SGHRS and CDR2 YFSETQ. The whole variable domain, remainder taken from reference TRBV5-1 and TRBJ2-7, is KAGVTQTPRYLIKTRGQQVTLSCSPISGHRSVSWYQQTPGQGLQFLFEYFSETQRNKGNFPGRFSGRQFSNSRSEMNVSTLELGDSALYLCASSPGYEQYFGPGTRLTVT.

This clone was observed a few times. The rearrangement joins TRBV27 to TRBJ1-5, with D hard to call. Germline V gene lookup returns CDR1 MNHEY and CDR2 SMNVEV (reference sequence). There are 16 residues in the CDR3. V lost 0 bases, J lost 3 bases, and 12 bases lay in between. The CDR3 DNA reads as TGTGCCAGCAGTTTATCGTCCGGGGAATTCAATCAGCCCCAGCATTTT. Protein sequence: CASSLSSGEFNQPQHF.

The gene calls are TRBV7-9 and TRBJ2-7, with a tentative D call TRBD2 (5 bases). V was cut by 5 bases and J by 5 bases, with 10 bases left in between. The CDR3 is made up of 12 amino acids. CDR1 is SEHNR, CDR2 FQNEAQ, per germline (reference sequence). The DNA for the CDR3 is TGTGCCAGCAGCAGGGCCGGGGACGAGCAGTACTTC. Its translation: CASSRAGDEQYF.

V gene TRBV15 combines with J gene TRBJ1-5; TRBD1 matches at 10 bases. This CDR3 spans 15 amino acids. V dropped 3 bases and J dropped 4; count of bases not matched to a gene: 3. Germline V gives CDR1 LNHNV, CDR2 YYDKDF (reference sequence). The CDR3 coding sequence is TGTGCCACCAGCAGGACAGGGGGCCAAAATCAGCCCCAGCATTTT. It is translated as CATSRTGGQNQPQHF.

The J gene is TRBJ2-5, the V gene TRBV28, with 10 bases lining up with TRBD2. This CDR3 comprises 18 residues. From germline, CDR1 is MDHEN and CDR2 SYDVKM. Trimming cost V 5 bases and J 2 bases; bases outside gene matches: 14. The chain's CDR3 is CASSIGSGTSVYQETQYF. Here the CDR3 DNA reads TGTGCCAGCAGTATCGGTTCCGGGACTAGCGTTTATCAAGAGACCCAGTACTTC. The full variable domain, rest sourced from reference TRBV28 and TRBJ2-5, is DVKVTQSSRYLVKRTGEKVFLECVQDMDHENMFWYRQDPGLGLRLIYFSYDVKMKEKGDIPEGYSVSREKKERFSLILESASTNQTSMYLCASSIGSGTSVYQETQYFGPGTRLLVL.

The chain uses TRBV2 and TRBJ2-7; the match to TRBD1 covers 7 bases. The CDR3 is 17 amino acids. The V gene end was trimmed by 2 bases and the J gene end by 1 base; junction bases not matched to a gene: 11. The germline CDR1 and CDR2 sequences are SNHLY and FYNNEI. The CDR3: CASSEWFGAGGSYEQYF. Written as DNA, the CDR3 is TGTGCCAGCAGTGAATGGTTTGGGGCAGGGGGTTCCTACGAGCAGTACTTC.

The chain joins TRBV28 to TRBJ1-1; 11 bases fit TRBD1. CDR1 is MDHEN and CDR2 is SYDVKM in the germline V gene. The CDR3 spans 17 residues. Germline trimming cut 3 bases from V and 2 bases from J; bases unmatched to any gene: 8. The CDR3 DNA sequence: TGTGCCAGCAGTTTTGTAGGACAGGGGGCTGTTAACACTGAAGCTTTCTTT. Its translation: CASSFVGQGAVNTEAFF.

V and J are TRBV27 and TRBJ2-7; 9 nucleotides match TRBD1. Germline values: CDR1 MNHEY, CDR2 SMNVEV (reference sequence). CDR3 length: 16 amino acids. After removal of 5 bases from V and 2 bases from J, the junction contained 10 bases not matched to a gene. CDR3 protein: CASSPSLGQGAYEQYF. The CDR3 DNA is TGTGCCAGCAGTCCATCTCTGGGACAGGGTGCCTACGAGCAGTACTTC.

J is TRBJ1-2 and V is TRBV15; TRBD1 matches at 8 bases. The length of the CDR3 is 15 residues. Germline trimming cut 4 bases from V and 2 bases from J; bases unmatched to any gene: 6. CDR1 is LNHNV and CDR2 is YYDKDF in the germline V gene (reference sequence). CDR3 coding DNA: TGTGCCACCAGCACAGGACAGGGCCTCAACTATGGCTACACCTTC. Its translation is CATSTGQGLNYGYTF. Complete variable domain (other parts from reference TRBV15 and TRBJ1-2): DAMVIQNPRYQVTQFGKPVTLSCSQTLNHNVMYWYQQKSSQAPKLLFHYYDKDFNNEADTPDNFQSRRPNTSFCFLDIRSPGLGDTAMYLCATSTGQGLNYGYTFGSGTRLTVV.

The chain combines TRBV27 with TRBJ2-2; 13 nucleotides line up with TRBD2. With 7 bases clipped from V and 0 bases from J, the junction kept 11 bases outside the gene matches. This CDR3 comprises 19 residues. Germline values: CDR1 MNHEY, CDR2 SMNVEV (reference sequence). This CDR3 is CASTPLGLAGMPNTGELFF. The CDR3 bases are TGTGCCAGCACTCCCCTGGGACTAGCGGGGATGCCGAACACCGGGGAGCTGTTTTTT.

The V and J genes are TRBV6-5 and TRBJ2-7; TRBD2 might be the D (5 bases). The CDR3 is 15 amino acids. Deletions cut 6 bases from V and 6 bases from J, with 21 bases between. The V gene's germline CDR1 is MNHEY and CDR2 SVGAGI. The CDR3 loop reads CASSLGYQRAGEQYF. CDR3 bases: TGTGCCAGCAGCCTGGGGTACCAGAGGGCCGGCGAGCAGTACTTC.

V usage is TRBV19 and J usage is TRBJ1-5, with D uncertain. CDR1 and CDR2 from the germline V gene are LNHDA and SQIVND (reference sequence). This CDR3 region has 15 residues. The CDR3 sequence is CAATREAHSNQPQHF. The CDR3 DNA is TGTGCGGCGACTAGAGAGGCCCATAGCAATCAGCCCCAGCATTTT.

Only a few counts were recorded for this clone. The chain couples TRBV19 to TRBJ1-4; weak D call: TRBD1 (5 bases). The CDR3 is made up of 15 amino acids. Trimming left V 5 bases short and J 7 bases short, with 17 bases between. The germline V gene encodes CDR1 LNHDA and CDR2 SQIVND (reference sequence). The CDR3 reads CASSQSRELGEKLFF. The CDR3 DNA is TGTGCCAGTAGTCAAAGCAGGGAATTGGGTGAAAAACTGTTTTTT. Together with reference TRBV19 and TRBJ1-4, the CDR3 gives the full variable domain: DGGITQSPKYLFRKEGQNVTLSCEQNLNHDAMYWYRQDPGQGLRLIYYSQIVNDFQKGDIAEGYSVSREKKESFPLTVTSAQKNPTAFYLCASSQSRELGEKLFFGSGTQLSVL.

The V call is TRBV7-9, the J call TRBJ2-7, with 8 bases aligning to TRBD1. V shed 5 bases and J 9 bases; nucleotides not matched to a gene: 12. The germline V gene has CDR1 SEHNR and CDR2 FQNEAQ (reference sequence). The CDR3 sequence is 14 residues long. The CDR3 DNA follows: TGTGCCAGCAGCCCCGGACAGGGCCCGCCTATGCAGTACTTC. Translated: CASSPGQGPPMQYF.

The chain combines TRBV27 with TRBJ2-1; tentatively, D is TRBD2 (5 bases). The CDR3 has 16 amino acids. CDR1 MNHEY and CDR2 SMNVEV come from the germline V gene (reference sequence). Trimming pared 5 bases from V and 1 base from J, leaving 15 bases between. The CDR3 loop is CASSPTTRGSYNEQFF. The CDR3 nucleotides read TGTGCCAGCAGTCCAACCACACGGGGATCCTACAATGAGCAGTTCTTC.

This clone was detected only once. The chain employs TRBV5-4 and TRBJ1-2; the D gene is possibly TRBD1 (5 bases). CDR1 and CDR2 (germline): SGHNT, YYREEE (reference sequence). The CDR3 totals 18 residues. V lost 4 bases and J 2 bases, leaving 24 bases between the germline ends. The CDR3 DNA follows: TGTGCCAGCAGCATCCTTCCCGGGGAGGGGTCGTGGAACTATGGCTACACCTTC. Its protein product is CASSILPGEGSWNYGYTF.

The CDR3 DNA follows: TGTGCCAGCAGTCCCCACCCGGGACCACAAAATTACCAAGAGACCCAGTACTTC. This gives the protein CASSPHPGPQNYQETQYF. The chain carries TRBV27 and TRBJ2-5; D is possibly TRBD1 or TRBD2 (5 bases each). Germline V CDR1 and CDR2: MNHEY, SMNVEV (reference sequence). Trimming took 5 bases from V and 0 from J, leaving 22 bases between them. This CDR3 is built from 18 residues.

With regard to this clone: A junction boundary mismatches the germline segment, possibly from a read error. The CDR3 loop reads CASSLDRAAGELFF. In nucleotides, the CDR3 is TGTGCCAGTAGTCTAGACAGGGCGGCCGGGGAGCTGTTTTTT. The chain couples TRBV19 to TRBJ2-2; 7 bases are a match to TRBD1. CDR3 length: 14 residues. The germline V gene encodes CDR1 LNHDA and CDR2 SQIVND (reference sequence).